These 22 T cell receptor beta chains came from one sample sequenced in a study of T cell responses to AZD1222 COVID-19 vaccine. Some clones are missing from TCRdb's copy, which holds only in-frame ones; the method was immunoSEQ multiplex PCR. The sample yields roughly 140,000 clones, roughly 90% seen once. This specimen consisted of peripheral blood, obtained 28 days after the second AZD1222 dose. The receptors originated from an adult who received the AZD1222 COVID-19 vaccine.

This clone was observed once. The genes are TRBV28 and TRBJ1-2; D unclear. Germline CDR1 is MDHEN and CDR2 is SYDVKM. The CDR3 runs 11 residues. Between the trimmed V and J ends, which lost 6 bases and 4 bases, there was a span of 6 bases. In DNA, the CDR3 is TGTGCCAGCAGCCCACTCTATGGCTACACCTTC. It is translated as CASSPLYGYTF.

This clone occurred a few times. The rearrangement links TRBV3-1 (or the pseudogene TRBV3-2) to TRBJ1-3; the D is unclear. Per germline, CDR1 LGHDT and CDR2 YNNKEL (reference sequence). The CDR3 runs to 14 residues. Trimming removed 0 bases from V and 4 bases from J, with 7 bases in between. CDR3: CASSQDRWGNTIYF. In nucleotides, the CDR3 is TGTGCCAGCAGCCAAGATCGGTGGGGAAACACCATATATTTT.

The chain is built from TRBV18 and TRBJ2-7, with TRBD2 matching 10 bases. The CDR3 runs to 15 residues. V shed 1 base, J shed 1 base, and the junction held 1 base outside the gene matches. Looked up from germline, CDR1 is KGHSH and CDR2 is LQKENI. The CDR3 protein is CASSPLAGGSYEQYF. Written as DNA, the CDR3 is TGTGCCAGCTCACCACTAGCGGGAGGATCCTACGAGCAGTACTTC.

This chain links TRBV10-1 with TRBJ2-7; TRBD1 matches at 8 bases. Germline V CDR1 and CDR2: WNHNN, SYGVQD (reference sequence). V dropped 3 bases and J dropped 4; count of bases not matched to a gene: 8. The CDR3 is made up of 15 amino acids. The DNA of the CDR3 is TGCGCCAGCAGTGATTCAAGGACAGGGCGGTACGAGCAGTACTTC. This codes for CASSDSRTGRYEQYF.

The rearrangement joins TRBV14 to TRBJ2-7; no reliable D call. The CDR3 has 12 amino acids. The germline V gene encodes CDR1 SGHDN and CDR2 FVKESK. V gave up 4 bases and J gave up 0 bases, with 4 bases separating them. CDR3 DNA sequence: TGTGCCAGCAGCCTTAGCTCCTACGAGCAGTACTTC. Protein: CASSLSSYEQYF.

This chain connects TRBV27 to TRBJ1-2; 7 nucleotides line up with TRBD1. The CDR3 is 14 residues long. V was clipped by 3 bases and J by 3 bases; unmatched bases: 4. Per the germline V gene, CDR1 is MNHEY and CDR2 is SMNVEV (reference sequence). Written as DNA, the CDR3 is TGTGCCAGCAGTTTCAAACAGGGGTACTATGGCTACACCTTC. Residues: CASSFKQGYYGYTF.

This chain connects TRBV3-1 (or the pseudogene TRBV3-2) to TRBJ2-1, with a weak D call TRBD1 (5 bases). V was clipped by 7 bases and J by 0 bases, with 16 bases between them. Looked up from germline, CDR1 is LGHDT and CDR2 is YNNKEL (reference sequence). The CDR3 extends over 16 amino acids. CDR3 coding DNA: TGTGCCAGCACCAAAGGGGTGGTCAGCTCCTACAATGAGCAGTTCTTC. It yields the protein CASTKGVVSSYNEQFF.

The J gene is TRBJ1-3, the V gene TRBV7-3; D remains unclear. Trimming shortened V by 4 bases and J by 4 bases, and 8 bases separated the two germline ends. This CDR3 has 13 residues. Germline V gene lookup returns CDR1 SGHTA and CDR2 FQGTGA. CDR3 bases: TGTGCCAGCAGCTCGGGAATGGGAAACACCATATATTTT. Translating it yields CASSSGMGNTIYF.

The V call is TRBV6-1, the J call TRBJ1-5, with 8 bases matching TRBD1. Germline CDR1 is MNHNS and CDR2 is SASEGT. This CDR3 comprises 14 residues. V dropped 7 bases and J dropped 0; count of bases not matched to a gene: 2. The CDR3, as DNA: TGTGCCAGCACCCAGGGGGCTAGCAATCAGCCCCAGCATTTT. Translated, it gives CASTQGASNQPQHF.

The chain links TRBV2 to TRBJ2-7; possible D gene TRBD1, 5 bases. The V end was cut by 6 bases, the J end by 0 bases, with 15 bases between. Looked up from germline, CDR1 is SNHLY and CDR2 is FYNNEI. The CDR3 totals 15 residues. The DNA of the CDR3 is TGTGCCAGCAGGGCCTTGGCCGACAGCTCCTACGAGCAGTACTTC. Translated: CASRALADSSYEQYF. Based on the CDR3 plus reference TRBV2 and TRBJ2-7, the full variable domain is EPEVTQTPSHQVTQMGQEVILRCVPISNHLYFYWYRQILGQKVEFLVSFYNNEISEKSEIFDDQFSVERPDGSNFTLKIRSTKLEDSAMYFCASRALADSSYEQYFGPGTRLTVT.

The CDR3 sequence is CASSSLSGRIDEQYF. The CDR3 DNA reads as TGCGCCAGCAGCTCACTTAGCGGGAGGATCGACGAGCAGTACTTC. V usage is TRBV5-1 and J usage is TRBJ2-7; 10 bases are shared with TRBD2. CDR3 length: 15 residues. Germline CDR1 reads SGHRS; CDR2 reads YFSETQ. Trimming took 3 bases from V and 5 from J; bases not matched to a gene: 8.

The V call is TRBV3-1 (or the pseudogene TRBV3-2), the J call TRBJ2-3, with 11 nucleotides matching TRBD2. Germline lookup yields CDR1 LGHDT and CDR2 YNNKEL (reference sequence). The CDR3 is 16 residues long. Unmatched junction bases numbered 0, after V lost 1 base and J lost 0 bases. The CDR3 nucleotides are TGTGCCAGCAGCCAAGTAGCGGGAGGGAGCACAGATACGCAGTATTTT. Its translation is CASSQVAGGSTDTQYF.

This clone has a single count. The chain recombines TRBV23-1 with TRBJ2-7; 8 positions agree with TRBD1. TRBV23-1 is known as an ORF, though its function is uncertain. CDR3 size: 14 residues. Germline trimming cut 4 bases from V and 4 bases from J; bases unmatched to any gene: 6. CDR3 loop: CASSLLRQGYEQYF. The CDR3, as DNA: TGCGCCAGCAGTCTCCTACGACAGGGGTACGAGCAGTACTTC.

This chain links TRBV28 with TRBJ1-1, with TRBD1 matching 10 bases. This CDR3 spans 16 amino acids. V shed 8 bases and J 4 bases; nucleotides not matched to a gene: 13. Per the germline V gene, CDR1 is MDHEN and CDR2 is SYDVKM. Written as DNA, the CDR3 is TGTGCCAGCCCCTCCGGGACAGGGGACTTAGGCACTGAAGCTTTCTTT. Its translation: CASPSGTGDLGTEAFF.

V and J are TRBV5-1 and TRBJ2-1, with 13 bases aligning to TRBD2. Germline CDR1 SGHRS, CDR2 YFSETQ. CDR3 size: 18 residues. V was pared by 4 bases and J by 5 bases, with 12 bases of the junction left unmatched. For the CDR3, the DNA is TGCGCCAGCAGCACAGCGACTAGCGGGAGGCTCGGAGACAATGAGCAGTTCTTC. Translation: CASSTATSGRLGDNEQFF.

In nucleotides, the CDR3 is TGTGCCAGTAGTTCACTGGACAGGGGTCTGTACGAGCAGTACTTC. Translation gives CASSSLDRGLYEQYF. The V gene is TRBV19, the J gene TRBJ2-7; 9 nucleotides align to TRBD1. J lost 4 bases, V lost 5 bases, and 9 bases had no gene match. The germline gives CDR1 LNHDA, CDR2 SQIVND (reference sequence). CDR3 length equals 15 residues.

The chain couples TRBV24-1 to TRBJ2-7; no clear D. Germline V CDR1 and CDR2: KGHDR, SFDVKD. V was pared by 2 bases and J by 5 bases, with 6 bases between. This CDR3 has 12 residues. CDR3 sequence reads: CATSDYLHEQYF. The CDR3 coding sequence is TGTGCCACCAGTGATTATCTCCACGAGCAGTACTTC.

The chain couples TRBV3-1 (or the pseudogene TRBV3-2) to TRBJ2-7; D may correspond to TRBD1 or TRBD2 (6 bases each). Germline-derived CDR1 and CDR2 are LGHDT and YNNKEL (reference sequence). Trimming stripped 0 bases from V and 7 bases from J, with 16 bases between. The CDR3 is made up of 15 amino acids. In nucleotides, the CDR3 is TGTGCCAGCAGCCAAGATCTCCCGGGGGCTCGAGAGCAGTACTTC. Its translation is CASSQDLPGAREQYF.

The chain couples TRBV5-8 to TRBJ1-2; D is unresolved. Germline V gene data show CDR1 as SGHTS and CDR2 as YDEGEE. Trimming pared 1 base from V and 3 bases from J, leaving 7 bases between. The CDR3 contains 13 residues. This CDR3 reads CASSLNSYYGYTF. The CDR3 DNA reads as TGTGCCAGCAGCTTGAACAGCTACTATGGCTACACCTTC.

The chain has TRBV6-1 and TRBJ1-3, with D possibly matching TRBD1 (6 bases). Germline V gene lookup returns CDR1 MNHNS and CDR2 SASEGT. The V and J ends lost 3 bases and 0 bases respectively, with 9 bases between them. The CDR3 is 15 amino acids. CDR3 coding DNA: TGTGCCAGCAGTGACGGGACACCCTCTGGAAACACCATATATTTT. This encodes CASSDGTPSGNTIYF.

The chain joins TRBV19 to TRBJ2-7; D is perhaps TRBD1 (6 bases). The V gene lost 5 bases and the J gene lost 4 bases, with 9 bases spanning the gap. The V gene's germline CDR1 is LNHDA and CDR2 SQIVND (reference sequence). CDR3 length equals 12 residues. This chain's CDR3 is CASSLQGYEQYF. CDR3 coding DNA: TGTGCCAGTAGTCTACAGGGATACGAGCAGTACTTC.

CDR3 sequence (DNA): TGCGCCAGCAGCCGAACTACGCCGGGGTCGGGCACTGAAGCTTTCTTT. Its protein product is CASSRTTPGSGTEAFF. The chain is built from TRBV4-1 and TRBJ1-1; D is ambiguous. V was pared by 4 bases and J by 4 bases, with 19 bases between. The CDR3 has 16 residues. The V gene's germline CDR1 is MGHRA and CDR2 YSYEKL.